This TCR beta chain came from a study of blood T cells in healthy people across ages. Whole-study results and caveats: Long-lived and aged donors differed, with more naive CD4+ cells and higher diversity in the long-lived.

CDR1 DFQATT and CDR2 SNEGSKA come from the germline V gene (reference sequence). This CDR3 comprises 12 residues. V lost 2 bases to trimming and J lost 3 bases, with 6 bases between them. Then a second PCR, running about 6 to 11 cycles, was carried out with a sample-barcoded 5' primer and a J-beta primer mix. There were at least 3 million CDR3-containing paired-end reads obtained from each sample. TCRdb re-called the 5' RACE reads with MiXCR, one entry per CDR3 protein. The sample carries fewer than 750,000 distinct CDR3 sequences, around 48% recorded once. As to this clonotype: The antigen remains unidentified.

The rearrangement joins TRBV20-1 to TRBJ2-3; possibly TRBD2 for D (5 bases). The sample consisted of blood. The TCR sequence derives from an elderly man in good health. CDR3 sequence reads: CSARLATDTQYF. The CDR3 coding sequence is TGCAGTGCTAGACTAGCAACAGATACGCAGTATTTT.